This T cell receptor (beta chain) was retrieved from a study of shared clonotypes between healthy human individuals. TCRdb's table, derived via immunoSEQ multiplex PCR, lists solely in-frame clones and lacks some. Of about 2.2 million clones in the sample, 93% are singletons; the top ten hold more than 1.5%. V shed 5 bases, J shed 7 bases, and the junction held 3 bases outside the gene matches. The germline gives CDR1 MGHDK, CDR2 SYGVNS. The CDR3 has 15 amino acids. CD8 cells classed as naive were CD45RO-negative and positively selected for CCR7, excluding terminally differentiated effector memory CD45RA+ cells.

Sample: naive CD8+ T cells from PBMCs. The source is a man younger than 35 in good health. Some clones in this sample may be carry-over from other donors' samples. The chain joins TRBV25-1 to TRBJ2-1; 15 bases align to TRBD2. CDR3 DNA sequence: TGTGCCAGCAGTACCGGGACTAGCGGGAGGAATGAGCAGTTCTTC. Protein: CASSTGTSGRNEQFF.